The present entry profiles one T cell receptor beta chain with its context. TCRdb keeps only in-frame clones here, not all; method: immunoSEQ multiplex PCR. Of about 960,000 clones listed, over 75% are singletons. These data are taken from a study of shared clonotypes between healthy human individuals. V lost 5 bases, J lost 1 base, and 11 bases stayed unmatched. Germline lookup yields CDR1 SGHVS and CDR2 FQNEAQ. This CDR3 has 17 amino acids. Sequenced sample: memory CD4+ T cells sorted from blood. The sample's subset: CD45RA-negative fraction. The J gene is TRBJ2-3, the V gene TRBV7-8; 8 bases agree with TRBD2. The receptor was isolated from a man younger than 35 in good health. The CDR3 DNA reads as TGTGCCAGCAGCGCTAGTACGGGGGGGGGCCGCACAGATACGCAGTATTTT. Its translation is CASSASTGGGRTDTQYF. The whole variable domain, remainder taken from reference TRBV7-8 and TRBJ2-3, is GAGVSQSPRYKVAKRGQDVALRCDPISGHVSLFWYQQALGQGPEFLTYFQNEAQLDKSGLPSDRFFAERPEGSVSTLKIQRTQQEDSAVYLCASSASTGGGRTDTQYFGPGTRLTVL.